This TCR beta chain was observed in a study of T cells in narcolepsy. The wider study: Healthy controls were enrolled alongside patients with narcolepsy type 1 or type 2.

Data came from immunoSEQ multiplex PCR; TCRdb stores just in-frame clones and leaves some out. The sample consists of fewer than 35,000 clones, around four fifths of them appearing once. Trimming removed 0 bases from V and 5 bases from J, with 7 bases in between. The CDR3 has 13 residues. Germline V gene sequence: CDR1 SGHDN, CDR2 FVKESK. The TCR originated in a human donor with narcolepsy. The V call is TRBV14, the J call TRBJ1-2, with unresolved D. Sequenced sample: CD45RA- memory CD4+ T cells from PBMCs. CDR3 DNA sequence: TGTGCCAGCAGCCAAGAAATCTCGTATGGCTACACCTTC. It specifies CASSQEISYGYTF.